Following are 31 T cell receptor beta chains from one sample sequenced in a study of control samples from healthy donors and cancer patients. Only in-frame clones appear in the TCRdb table, and some are missing; sequencing was by immunoSEQ multiplex PCR. The table lists roughly 90,000 clones, roughly nine tenths of them singletons. The sample comprised PBMCs. These receptors were collected from a woman between 50 and 59 years old with colorectal cancer.

CDR3 coding DNA: TGTGCCAGCAGTTACGGGGACTGGTCCTACGAGCAGTACGTC. Residues: CASSYGDWSYEQYV. The chain recombines TRBV6-2 or TRBV6-3 with TRBJ2-7, with TRBD2 as a possible D gene (6 bases). The CDR3 length is 14 residues. Germline CDR1 and CDR2: MNHEY and SVGEGT. V lost 2 bases and J lost 1, with 9 bases in between.

The chain links TRBV2 to TRBJ1-2, with D perhaps matching TRBD1 (6 bases). The V and J ends lost 5 bases and 6 bases respectively, with 13 bases between them. The germline V gene encodes CDR1 SNHLY and CDR2 FYNNEI. The length of the CDR3 is 13 residues. Written as DNA, the CDR3 is TGTGCCAGCAGTTTACAGGGCCCAGATGGCTACACCTTC. It codes for CASSLQGPDGYTF.

As concerns this clone: At the DNA level, this CDR3 is encoded by other sequences in the same sample as well. The chain uses TRBV30 and TRBJ1-5; D is ambiguous. The CDR3 is made up of 13 amino acids. V was trimmed by 0 bases and J by 1 base, leaving 4 bases between them. The germline gives CDR1 GTSNPN, CDR2 SVGIG (reference sequence). The CDR3 bases are TGTGCCTGGAGTGTACGGAGCAATCAGCCCCAGCATTTT. This sequence encodes CAWSVRSNQPQHF.

This clone appeared a single time. The chain combines TRBV3-1 (or the pseudogene TRBV3-2) with TRBJ2-1, with 9 bases lining up with TRBD2. The CDR3 loop spans 16 amino acids. The germline V gene has CDR1 LGHDT and CDR2 YNNKEL (reference sequence). J lost 7 bases, V lost 4 bases, and 11 bases had no gene match. CDR3 coding DNA: TGTGCCAGCAGCCTATTGGGAGCGGGGGGTGGGAATGAGCAGTTCTTC. Translation gives CASSLLGAGGGNEQFF.

In its sample, this clone was seen a few times. The chain links TRBV15 to TRBJ1-4, with unresolved D. Trimming stripped 0 bases from V and 7 bases from J, with 18 bases between. Germline values: CDR1 LNHNV, CDR2 YYDKDF (reference sequence). The CDR3 has 17 amino acids. The DNA for the CDR3 is TGTGCCACCAGCAGAGATTACAGTCGAGGAACGGGTGAAAAACTGTTTTTT. It is translated as CATSRDYSRGTGEKLFF.

This clone occurred once. The chain carries TRBV5-1 and TRBJ2-1; 10 bases match TRBD1. This CDR3 is built from 16 residues. Germline loops: CDR1 SGHRS, CDR2 YFSETQ. V lost 4 bases, J lost 5 bases, and 9 bases stayed unmatched. CDR3 DNA sequence: TGCGCCAGCAGCCGACTGACAGGGGGCATTAACAATGAGCAGTTCTTC. Protein product: CASSRLTGGINNEQFF.

The chain combines TRBV2 with TRBJ2-1; no firm D call. The germline gives CDR1 SNHLY, CDR2 FYNNEI. This CDR3 has 15 amino acids. Between the trimmed V and J ends, which lost 4 bases and 0 bases, there was a span of 10 bases. This CDR3 reads CASSGRSSSYNEQFF. The CDR3 DNA follows: TGTGCCAGCAGTGGAAGGAGTAGCTCCTACAATGAGCAGTTCTTC.

The chain couples TRBV4-3 to TRBJ1-6; D remains unclear. The CDR3 runs to 15 residues. The germline gives CDR1 LGHNA, CDR2 YSLEER. V was trimmed by 5 bases and J by 7 bases, leaving 15 bases between them. This CDR3 reads CASSTTGRENSPLHF. The CDR3, as DNA: TGCGCCAGCAGCACGACCGGACGGGAGAATTCACCCCTCCACTTT.

The genes are TRBV2 and TRBJ2-3; 7 positions match TRBD1. The length of the CDR3 is 14 residues. CDR1 SNHLY and CDR2 FYNNEI come from the germline V gene. V shed 10 bases and J 0 bases; nucleotides not matched to a gene: 7. CDR3 in amino acids: CATTTGISTDTQYF. Here the CDR3 DNA reads TGTGCCACCACGACAGGGATTAGCACAGATACGCAGTATTTT.

The chain recombines TRBV12-3 or TRBV12-4 with TRBJ1-2; D is ambiguous. The CDR3 spans 13 residues. The ends were cut back, 3 bases at V and 0 bases at J, with 5 bases in the middle. The CDR3, as DNA: TGTGCCAGCAGTTTGGGATCTAACTATGGCTACACCTTC. It specifies CASSLGSNYGYTF.

The genes are TRBV5-4 and TRBJ1-1; a weak D match, TRBD1 (5 bases). V lost 2 bases, J lost 5 bases, and 13 bases lay in between. This CDR3 spans 14 amino acids. Germline CDR1 SGHNT, CDR2 YYREEE (reference sequence). The CDR3 DNA reads TGTGCCAGCAGCTTCCCGGGGGGGGAGACTGAAGCTTTCTTT. This translates into CASSFPGGETEAFF.

The chain links TRBV7-8 to TRBJ2-7, with a weak D call TRBD1 (5 bases). There are 15 residues in the CDR3. Germline V gene lookup returns CDR1 SGHVS and CDR2 FQNEAQ. V was clipped by 2 bases and J by 5 bases, with 16 bases between them. As DNA, the CDR3 is TGTGCCAGCAGCTTATTCAGGGTAACTCTCCACGAGCAGTACGTC. This gives the protein CASSLFRVTLHEQYV.

V and J are TRBV3-1 (or the pseudogene TRBV3-2) and TRBJ2-3, with TRBD2 matching over 11 bases. CDR3 length equals 17 residues. CDR1 and CDR2 (germline): LGHDT, YNNKEL (reference sequence). Losses at the gene ends were 1 base for V and 5 bases for J; bases not matched to a gene: 8. The CDR3 DNA follows: TGTGCCAGCAGCCAAGCCCTAGCGGGGGGCGATCTAGATACGCAGTATTTT. Protein: CASSQALAGGDLDTQYF.

The chain employs TRBV19 and TRBJ2-2; the D is unclear. V was trimmed by 4 bases and J by 0 bases, leaving 18 bases between them. Germline V gene lookup returns CDR1 LNHDA and CDR2 SQIVND (reference sequence). The CDR3 totals 18 residues. CDR3 coding DNA: TGTGCCAGTAGTAAGGACCCATTGGGCCTTACGAACACCGGGGAGCTGTTTTTT. Translation gives CASSKDPLGLTNTGELFF.

V and J are TRBV3-1 (or the pseudogene TRBV3-2) and TRBJ1-5, with a tentative D call TRBD1 (5 bases). CDR1 and CDR2 from the germline V gene are LGHDT and YNNKEL (reference sequence). Trimming removed 9 bases from V and 0 bases from J, with 27 bases in between. The CDR3 length is 19 residues. CDR3 nucleotides: TGTGCCAGAAGCTTTCTGGGGGGTCCCCATATTTATAGCAATCAGCCCCAGCATTTT. Protein product: CARSFLGGPHIYSNQPQHF.

V gene TRBV27 combines with J gene TRBJ1-6; D call uncertain. Trimming removed 6 bases from V and 7 bases from J, with 13 bases in between. Germline V CDR1 and CDR2: MNHEY, SMNVEV (reference sequence). This CDR3 comprises 14 residues. This CDR3 is CASRVVWGNSPLHF. The CDR3 DNA sequence: TGTGCCAGCAGGGTTGTGTGGGGAAATTCACCCCTCCACTTT.

Relative to its sample, this clone is medium-sized. This chain connects TRBV27 to TRBJ2-7, with 7 bases that match TRBD1. The CDR3 runs 14 residues. Germline V gives CDR1 MNHEY, CDR2 SMNVEV (reference sequence). V gave up 5 bases and J gave up 7 bases; unmatched junction bases: 11. The CDR3 loop reads CASSPIQGSWEQYV. Here the CDR3 DNA reads TGTGCCAGCAGTCCCATACAGGGGAGTTGGGAGCAGTACGTC.

CDR3 region: CASSPYQDTYGYTF. CDR3 DNA sequence: TGTGCCAGCTCACCGTATCAGGATACCTATGGCTACACCTTC. V and J are TRBV18 and TRBJ1-2; D remains ambiguous. This CDR3 contains 14 residues. Per germline, CDR1 KGHSH and CDR2 LQKENI. Between the trimmed V and J ends, which lost 3 bases and 4 bases, there was a span of 12 bases.

The V and J genes are TRBV6-2 or TRBV6-3 and TRBJ2-3; 7 positions agree with TRBD1. The V segment lost 0 bases and the J segment 2 bases; nucleotides outside the gene matches: 14. This CDR3 is 19 amino acids long. Germline values: CDR1 MNHEY, CDR2 SVGEGT. CDR3 in amino acids: CASSYSRAGGRWNTDTQYF. The CDR3 DNA follows: TGTGCCAGCAGTTACTCCAGGGCAGGGGGACGTTGGAACACAGATACGCAGTATTTT.

The rearrangement joins TRBV24-1 to TRBJ2-6; tentative D call: TRBD2 (7 bases). Germline V lookup: CDR1 KGHDR, CDR2 SFDVKD. This CDR3 is 17 amino acids long. Trimming pared 9 bases from V and 0 bases from J, leaving 17 bases between. This CDR3 reads CATGPGAGASGANVLTF. The CDR3 bases are TGTGCCACCGGACCCGGGGCGGGGGCCTCTGGGGCCAACGTCCTGACTTTC.

The gene calls are TRBV5-6 and TRBJ1-5; unclear D gene. Trimming took 0 bases from V and 9 from J, leaving 10 bases between them. This CDR3 has 13 amino acids. The V gene's germline CDR1 is SGHDT and CDR2 YYEEEE. CDR3 bases: TGTGCCAGCAGCTTGGCCAGTACGCCGCCCCAGCATTTT. Translated, it gives CASSLASTPPQHF.

This sequence joins TRBV27 and TRBJ1-5, with D perhaps TRBD1 (5 bases). V dropped 0 bases and J dropped 4 bases, with 7 bases sitting between them. Germline V lookup: CDR1 MNHEY, CDR2 SMNVEV (reference sequence). CDR3 length equals 14 residues. CDR3 loop: CASSLSGGNQPQHF. CDR3 DNA sequence: TGTGCCAGCAGTTTATCTGGGGGAAATCAGCCCCAGCATTTT.

This rearrangement joins TRBV30 to TRBJ2-7; no clear D. V was shortened by 0 bases and J by 0 bases, with 15 bases between the two germline ends. The CDR3 sequence is 16 residues long. CDR1 is GTSNPN and CDR2 is SVGIG in the germline V gene (reference sequence). CDR3 in amino acids: CAWSVSRHTSSYEQYV. CDR3 nucleotide sequence: TGTGCCTGGAGTGTATCTAGGCATACAAGCTCCTACGAGCAGTACGTC.

The CDR3 loop reads CAWSERLSGAFF. CDR3 coding DNA: TGTGCCTGGAGTGAAAGGCTCTCGGGAGCTTTCTTT. The chain recombines TRBV30 with TRBJ1-1; D uncertain. This CDR3 comprises 12 residues. V lost 1 base and J 10 bases, leaving 13 bases between the germline ends. Germline V gene data show CDR1 as GTSNPN and CDR2 as SVGIG (reference sequence).

The chain is built from TRBV7-8 and TRBJ1-1, with 7 bases matching TRBD1. This CDR3 spans 13 amino acids. CDR1 is SGHVS, CDR2 FQNEAQ, per germline. J was trimmed by 0 bases and V by 8 bases; bases with no gene match: 3. The CDR3: CASRQGLNTEAFF. The CDR3 DNA follows: TGTGCCAGCCGACAGGGCCTGAACACTGAAGCTTTCTTT.

V is TRBV2 and J is TRBJ1-1; 7 bases line up with TRBD1. Germline V CDR1 and CDR2: SNHLY, FYNNEI. With V trimmed by 6 bases and J by 3 bases, 7 bases remained unmatched. The CDR3 covers 14 residues. CDR3 bases: TGTGCCAGCAGATCATTACAGGGGTACACTGAAGCTTTCTTT. Translated: CASRSLQGYTEAFF.

The rearrangement joins TRBV10-3 to TRBJ1-6; a weak D match, TRBD1 (5 bases). The ends were cut back, 10 bases at V and 5 bases at J, with 12 bases in the middle. Germline CDR1 and CDR2: ENHRY and SYGVKD. CDR3 size: 13 residues. The CDR3 here is CATQDRDNSPLHF. CDR3 DNA sequence: TGTGCCACCCAAGACAGAGATAATTCACCCCTCCACTTT.

The V call is TRBV2, the J call TRBJ2-6; D gene unclear. Germline loops: CDR1 SNHLY, CDR2 FYNNEI. Trimming cost V 10 bases and J 0 bases, with 16 bases left between them. The CDR3 has 16 amino acids. CDR3 region: CATTTPSSSGANVLTF. CDR3 nucleotides: TGTGCCACTACGACGCCATCTAGCTCTGGGGCCAACGTCCTGACTTTC.

The CDR3 is CASSFQGGTEAFF. The CDR3 nucleotides read TGTGCCAGCAGCTTTCAGGGGGGCACTGAAGCTTTCTTT. This chain links TRBV5-8 with TRBJ1-1; 7 bases are shared with TRBD1. The CDR3 loop spans 13 amino acids. The trim removed 2 bases at V and 4 bases at J, leaving 2 bases unmatched. Germline values: CDR1 SGHTS, CDR2 YDEGEE.

This clone occurred a few times. One end of the junction is discordant with germline, which a read error may explain. The chain joins TRBV20-1 to TRBJ1-2; D not resolved. The CDR3 consists of 10 residues. The germline CDR1 and CDR2 sequences are DFQATT and SNEGSKA (reference sequence). CDR3 in amino acids: CSARGSPPKF. The CDR3 DNA sequence: TGCAGTGCTAGAGGTTCACCCCCGAAATTC.

This sequence joins TRBV20-1 and TRBJ1-2, with D hard to call. This CDR3 is built from 11 residues. The germline CDR1 and CDR2 sequences are DFQATT and SNEGSKA (reference sequence). V was shortened by 4 bases and J by 7 bases, with 10 bases between the two germline ends. This chain's CDR3 is CSATGKGGYTF. The CDR3 bases are TGCAGTGCTACTGGGAAGGGTGGCTACACCTTC.